Below are 22 T cell receptor beta chains sequenced from a single sample in a study of blood T cells in healthy people across ages. For the second PCR, which ran for 7 to 11 cycles, a sample-barcoded 5' primer and a J-beta primer mix were used. Using its own MiXCR run on the 5' RACE reads, TCRdb lists one record per CDR3 protein. The sample contains roughly 930,000 distinct CDR3 sequences, roughly 52% of which appear only once. Source material: blood. All receptors derive from a man younger than 40 in good health.

This chain joins TRBV4-1 and TRBJ1-2, with 7 bases identical to TRBD1. The CDR3 has 15 amino acids. The germline gives CDR1 MGHRA, CDR2 YSYEKL. V lost 10 bases and J lost 9; bases outside the gene matches: 20. The CDR3, as DNA: TGCGCCACCGACGATGGGGTTACAGGGGAGCTGAGCTACACCTTC. Its translation: CATDDGVTGELSYTF.

V and J are TRBV29-1 and TRBJ2-7; D tentatively fits TRBD1 or TRBD2 (5 bases each). This CDR3 has 14 residues. Trimming removed 5 bases from V and 1 base from J, with 15 bases in between. Germline V gene sequence: CDR1 SQVTM, CDR2 ANQGSEA. The CDR3 DNA is TGCAGCGTTTATCGGGACGGAGATTCCTACGAGCAGTACTTC. Translation gives CSVYRDGDSYEQYF.

This clonotype showed up just a few times. The chain joins TRBV2 to TRBJ2-1; the D gene is possibly TRBD1 (5 bases). Trimming removed 3 bases at V and 9 bases at J, with 9 bases between. Germline CDR1 and CDR2: SNHLY and FYNNEI. The CDR3 consists of 12 residues. CDR3 sequence reads: CASSDRAGEQFF. Written as DNA, the CDR3 is TGTGCCAGCAGTGACAGGGCAGGTGAGCAGTTCTTC.

The chain carries TRBV5-6 and TRBJ1-5; D gene uncertain. This CDR3 is 14 amino acids long. The germline CDR1 and CDR2 sequences are SGHDT and YYEEEE. V lost 0 bases and J 7 bases, leaving 11 bases between the germline ends. This CDR3 reads CASSLGASSQPQHF. The CDR3 DNA follows: TGTGCCAGCAGCTTGGGGGCTTCAAGCCAGCCCCAGCATTTT.

This clonotype was seen a few times. The rearrangement uses TRBV7-2 and TRBJ1-2; TRBD1 agrees at 7 bases. CDR1 is SGHTA and CDR2 is FQGNSA in the germline V gene. The CDR3 sequence is 14 residues long. V lost 1 base, J lost 4 bases, and 3 bases stayed unmatched. CDR3 sequence reads: CASSLEGAVYGYTF. CDR3 DNA: TGTGCCAGCAGCTTAGAGGGGGCGGTCTATGGCTACACCTTC.

The rearrangement links TRBV20-1 to TRBJ1-3; D gene unclear. The germline gives CDR1 DFQATT, CDR2 SNEGSKA (reference sequence). The ends were cut back, 5 bases at V and 4 bases at J, with 15 bases in the middle. CDR3 length: 14 amino acids. The CDR3 sequence is CSALVGDGGNTIYF. The CDR3, as DNA: TGCAGTGCTTTAGTCGGGGATGGAGGAAACACCATATATTTT.

This clonotype has only a few counts. The chain recombines TRBV4-1 with TRBJ2-7, with TRBD2 matching 10 bases. There are 17 residues in the CDR3. Per the germline V gene, CDR1 is MGHRA and CDR2 is YSYEKL. Trimming at V came to 0 bases and at J to 3 bases, leaving 8 bases not matched to a gene. CDR3 DNA: TGCGCCAGCAGCCAAGATGGGGTAGCGGGGGGTTTCTACGAGCAGTACTTC. The encoded protein is CASSQDGVAGGFYEQYF.

The chain employs TRBV28 and TRBJ2-1; perhaps TRBD1 as D (6 bases). Germline V CDR1 and CDR2: MDHEN, SYDVKM. This CDR3 is built from 12 residues. V lost 5 bases and J lost 10, with 12 bases in between. DNA for the CDR3: TGTGCCAGCAGTCTCAGGGGTCCCGAGCAGTTCTTC. It encodes CASSLRGPEQFF. The variable domain in full, completed from reference TRBV28 and TRBJ2-1, reads DVKVTQSSRYLVKRTGEKVFLECVQDMDHENMFWYRQDPGLGLRLIYFSYDVKMKEKGDIPEGYSVSREKKERFSLILESASTNQTSMYLCASSLRGPEQFFGPGTRLTVL.

Worth noting for this clonotype: Possible read error: a much larger clone is one base away. V is TRBV4-2 and J is TRBJ2-5, with no clear D. CDR1 and CDR2 from the germline V gene are LGHNA and YNFKEQ. The CDR3 is 13 amino acids. The CDR3 region is CAGSQVLKETQYF. Here the CDR3 DNA reads TGTGCCGGCAGCCAAGTATTAAAAGAGACCCAGTACTTC.

This rearrangement joins TRBV4-2 to TRBJ2-1; 11 bases match TRBD2. The germline V gene encodes CDR1 LGHNA and CDR2 YNFKEQ. This CDR3 spans 19 amino acids. Trimming cost V 0 bases and J 7 bases; bases outside gene matches: 14. CDR3 protein: CASSQDFRLAGSTGNEQFF. CDR3 sequence (DNA): TGTGCCAGCAGCCAAGATTTTAGACTAGCGGGGTCTACGGGGAATGAGCAGTTCTTC.

This chain uses TRBV5-1 with TRBJ1-5, with 8 bases matching TRBD1. CDR3 length equals 14 residues. The germline gives CDR1 SGHRS, CDR2 YFSETQ. V trimming: 7 bases; J trimming: 11 bases; junction bases outside the gene matches: 14. CDR3 sequence (DNA): TGCGCCAGCTCCTCCGGGACAGGCCCCTCAGCCCAGCATTTT. It translates to CASSSGTGPSAQHF.

A single count supports this clonotype. The V and J genes are TRBV3-1 and TRBJ1-5; D is undetermined. Trimming removed 2 bases from V and 0 bases from J, with 11 bases in between. Germline-derived CDR1 and CDR2 are LGHDT and YNNKEL (reference sequence). This CDR3 is built from 16 residues. CDR3: CASSQYKPYSNQPQHF. The CDR3 DNA is TGTGCCAGCAGCCAATACAAACCCTATAGCAATCAGCCCCAGCATTTT.

The chain couples TRBV29-1 to TRBJ1-2; D gene uncertain. This CDR3 comprises 15 residues. Germline V gene sequence: CDR1 SQVTM, CDR2 ANQGSEA. Deletions cut 1 base from V and 1 base from J, with 13 bases between. The CDR3 DNA sequence: TGCAGCGTTGAAGTGGGCAGCTTAAATAACTATGGCTACACCTTC. This translates into CSVEVGSLNNYGYTF.

V gene TRBV6-5 combines with J gene TRBJ2-5; D remains ambiguous. Germline lookup yields CDR1 MNHEY and CDR2 SVGAGI. This CDR3 region has 13 residues. Trimming pared 2 bases from V and 6 bases from J, leaving 10 bases between. Here the CDR3 reads CASSYEVRKTQYF. CDR3 coding DNA: TGTGCCAGCAGTTACGAGGTGCGGAAGACCCAGTACTTC.

The genes are TRBV12-3 or TRBV12-4 and TRBJ2-7; D ambiguous. Between the trimmed V and J ends, which lost 2 bases and 0 bases, there was a span of 11 bases. The CDR3 is made up of 15 amino acids. The CDR3 reads CASSLRLLRSYEQYF. CDR3 DNA: TGTGCCAGCAGTTTACGGCTACTCCGCTCCTACGAGCAGTACTTC.

The chain couples TRBV29-1 to TRBJ2-7; TRBD1 matches 9 bases. Unmatched junction bases numbered 6, after V lost 4 bases and J lost 2 bases. The CDR3 contains 14 residues. Germline V lookup: CDR1 SQVTM, CDR2 ANQGSEA. The CDR3 bases are TGCAGCGTTGGTGGACAGGGGAGAGCCTACGAGCAGTACTTC. Protein product: CSVGGQGRAYEQYF.

The chain carries TRBV24-1 and TRBJ2-5; D gene uncertain. Deletions cut 6 bases from V and 3 bases from J, with 10 bases between. The CDR3 runs to 13 residues. The V gene's germline CDR1 is KGHDR and CDR2 SFDVKD. The DNA of the CDR3 is TGTGCCACCAGTCAGTCCTCCAAAGAGACCCAGTACTTC. Amino acid sequence: CATSQSSKETQYF.

This clonotype was recorded a few times. The chain couples TRBV11-1 to TRBJ2-7; D gene ambiguous. V shed 2 bases and J shed 1 base, with 12 bases lying between them. Germline assignment: CDR1 SGHAT and CDR2 FQDESV (reference sequence). The CDR3 has 15 residues. In DNA, the CDR3 is TGTGCCAGCAGCTTAAGGCTAGATACTTCCTACGAGCAGTACTTC. It translates to CASSLRLDTSYEQYF.

The chain has TRBV7-9 and TRBJ2-1; tentatively, D is TRBD1 (6 bases). V lost 3 bases to trimming and J lost 5 bases, with 14 bases between them. There are 15 residues in the CDR3. CDR1 and CDR2 (germline): SEHNR, FQNEAQ (reference sequence). The CDR3 coding sequence is TGTGCCAGCAGCTTGGAACAGGGTGGCCACAATGAGCAGTTCTTC. Its translation: CASSLEQGGHNEQFF.

V gene TRBV5-1 combines with J gene TRBJ1-1; D may be TRBD1 (5 bases). There are 13 residues in the CDR3. Trimming took 5 bases from V and 2 from J, leaving 10 bases between them. The germline V gene encodes CDR1 SGHRS and CDR2 YFSETQ. The CDR3 spells CASRLQANTEAFF. In nucleotides, the CDR3 is TGCGCCAGCAGATTACAGGCCAACACTGAAGCTTTCTTT.

The chain combines TRBV4-1 with TRBJ1-1, with no clear D. Trimming shortened V by 1 base and J by 1 base, and 10 bases separated the two germline ends. Germline V gene lookup returns CDR1 MGHRA and CDR2 YSYEKL. The CDR3 consists of 15 residues. The CDR3 region is CASSQASTGNTEAFF. Here the CDR3 DNA reads TGCGCCAGCAGCCAAGCTTCAACGGGGAACACTGAAGCTTTCTTT.

The V call is TRBV7-2, the J call TRBJ2-4; 8 bases are a match to TRBD1. The trim removed 5 bases at V and 3 bases at J, leaving 9 bases unmatched. The CDR3 totals 16 residues. Germline V lookup: CDR1 SGHTA, CDR2 FQGNSA. The CDR3 loop reads CASSQGQGSGKNIQYF. In nucleotides, the CDR3 is TGTGCCAGCAGCCAAGGACAGGGAAGCGGCAAAAACATTCAGTACTTC.